This T cell receptor (beta chain) was recovered during a study of cytomegalovirus exposure and HLA in healthy donors. Overall study findings and caveats: DRB1 had the most TCR associations and HLA-C the fewest, a later analysis found, with rates varying by HLA locus.

Remarks on this clone: Its antigen is undetermined.

PCR employed 60 Vbeta and 13 Jbeta primers. Produced via immunoSEQ multiplex PCR; TCRdb's table is partial and in-frame only. The profile shows some 130,000 clones, roughly three fifths of them singletons. V lost 4 bases and J lost 10; bases outside the gene matches: 11. The CDR3 is 15 residues long. Per germline, CDR1 SGHRS and CDR2 YFSETQ. The source material was PBMCs. The TCR originated in a man in his forties in good health and CMV-seropositive. V gene TRBV5-1 combines with J gene TRBJ2-1, with 10 nucleotides matching TRBD1. The CDR3 reads CASSPAGQGPPEQFF. CDR3 bases: TGCGCCAGCAGCCCAGCGGGACAGGGGCCACCGGAGCAGTTCTTC.